The clone carrying this T cell receptor beta chain was seen only once. Antigen specificity is unknown. This specimen belongs to a study of cytomegalovirus exposure and HLA in healthy donors. Background on the study: About 85 million unique TCRs from HLA-typed donors were held in an early release of data.

Overall study findings and caveats: Later analysis identified a missense DCLRE1C variant that was linked to TCR beta V- and J-gene trimming. Indistinguishable V segments, including TRBV6-2 and TRBV6-3, were excluded. Reports state that TCR beta sequences accurately predicted most subjects' HLA-A and HLA-B alleles.

The V and J ends lost 0 bases and 0 bases respectively, with 8 bases between them. From germline, CDR1 is MNHEY and CDR2 SVGAGI. The CDR3 loop spans 16 amino acids. Primers included in the PCR were 60 Vbeta and 13 Jbeta primers. Here immunoSEQ multiplex PCR was the method, and the copy in TCRdb shows in-frame clones only, minus some. The sample holds about 160,000 clones, around 76% seen once. The sample consisted of PBMCs. V usage is TRBV6-5 and J usage is TRBJ2-2; no reliable D call. The sequence derives from a man aged 35 to 55 in good health and CMV-seropositive. Written as DNA, the CDR3 is TGTGCCAGCAGTTACTCCCTCCCCGCGAACACCGGGGAGCTGTTTTTT. It codes for CASSYSLPANTGELFF.